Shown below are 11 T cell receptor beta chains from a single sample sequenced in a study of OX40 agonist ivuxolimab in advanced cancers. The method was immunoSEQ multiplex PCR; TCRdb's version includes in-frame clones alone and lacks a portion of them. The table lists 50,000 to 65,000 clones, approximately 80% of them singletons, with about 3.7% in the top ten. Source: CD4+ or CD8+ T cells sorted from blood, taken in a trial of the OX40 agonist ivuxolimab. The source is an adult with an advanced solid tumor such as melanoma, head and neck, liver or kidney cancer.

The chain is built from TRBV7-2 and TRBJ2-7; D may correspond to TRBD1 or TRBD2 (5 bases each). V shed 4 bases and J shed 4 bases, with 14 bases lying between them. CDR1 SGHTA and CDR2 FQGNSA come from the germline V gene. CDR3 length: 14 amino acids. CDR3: CASSSPGPSYEQYF. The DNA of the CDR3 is TGTGCCAGCAGCTCTCCGGGACCGTCTTACGAGCAGTACTTC.

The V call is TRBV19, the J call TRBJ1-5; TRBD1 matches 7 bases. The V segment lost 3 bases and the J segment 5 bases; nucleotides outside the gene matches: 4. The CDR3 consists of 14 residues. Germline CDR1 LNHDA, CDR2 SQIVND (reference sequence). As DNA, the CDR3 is TGTGCCAGTAGTATTCAAGGGGGCTATCAGCCCCAGCATTTT. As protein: CASSIQGGYQPQHF.

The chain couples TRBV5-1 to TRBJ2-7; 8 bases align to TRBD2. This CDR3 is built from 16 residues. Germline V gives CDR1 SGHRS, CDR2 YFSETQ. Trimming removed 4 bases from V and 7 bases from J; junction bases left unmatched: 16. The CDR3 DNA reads TGCGCCAGCAGCCTTTCCCTCCGCCGGGAGGGGCGGGAGCAGTACTTC. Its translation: CASSLSLRREGREQYF.

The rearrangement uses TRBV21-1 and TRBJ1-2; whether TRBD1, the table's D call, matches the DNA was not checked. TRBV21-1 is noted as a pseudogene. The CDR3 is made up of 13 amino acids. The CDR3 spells CASSNHNREGYTF. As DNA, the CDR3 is TGTGCCAGCAGCAATCATAACAGGGAAGGGTACACCTTC.

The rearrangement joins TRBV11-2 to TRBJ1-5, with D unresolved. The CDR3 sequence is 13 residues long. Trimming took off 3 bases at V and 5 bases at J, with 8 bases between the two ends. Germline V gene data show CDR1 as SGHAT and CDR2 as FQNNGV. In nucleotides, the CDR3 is TGTGCCAGCAGCTTGAAGCTAGATCAGCCCCAGCATTTT. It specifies CASSLKLDQPQHF. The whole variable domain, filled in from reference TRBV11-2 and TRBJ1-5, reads EAGVAQSPRYKIIEKRQSVAFWCNPISGHATLYWYQQILGQGPKLLIQFQNNGVVDDSQLPKDRFSAERLKGVDSTLKIQPAKLEDSAVYLCASSLKLDQPQHFGDGTRLSIL.

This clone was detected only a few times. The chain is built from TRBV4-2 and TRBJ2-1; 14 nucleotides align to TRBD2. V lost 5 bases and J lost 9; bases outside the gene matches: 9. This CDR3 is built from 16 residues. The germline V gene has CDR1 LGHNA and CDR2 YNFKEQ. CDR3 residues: CASSYSGTSGSGEQFF. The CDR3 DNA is TGTGCCAGCAGCTACTCCGGGACTAGCGGGAGTGGTGAGCAGTTCTTC.

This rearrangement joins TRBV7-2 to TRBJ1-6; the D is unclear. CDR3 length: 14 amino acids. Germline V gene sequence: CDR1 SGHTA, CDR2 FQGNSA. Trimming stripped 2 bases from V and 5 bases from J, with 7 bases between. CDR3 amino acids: CASSLLVDNSPLHF. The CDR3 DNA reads TGTGCCAGCAGCTTACTGGTGGATAATTCACCCCTCCACTTT.

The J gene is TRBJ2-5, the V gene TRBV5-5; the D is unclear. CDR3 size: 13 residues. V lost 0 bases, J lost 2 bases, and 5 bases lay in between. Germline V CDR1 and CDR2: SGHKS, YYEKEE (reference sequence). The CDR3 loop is CASSLGAQETQYF. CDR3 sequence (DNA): TGTGCCAGCAGCTTGGGGGCACAAGAGACCCAGTACTTC.

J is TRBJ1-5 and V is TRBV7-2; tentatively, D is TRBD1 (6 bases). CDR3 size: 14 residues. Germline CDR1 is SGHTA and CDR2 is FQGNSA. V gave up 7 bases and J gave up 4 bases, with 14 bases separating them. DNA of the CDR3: TGTGCCAGCACCGCGGCAGGGGTAAATCAGCCCCAGCATTTT. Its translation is CASTAAGVNQPQHF.

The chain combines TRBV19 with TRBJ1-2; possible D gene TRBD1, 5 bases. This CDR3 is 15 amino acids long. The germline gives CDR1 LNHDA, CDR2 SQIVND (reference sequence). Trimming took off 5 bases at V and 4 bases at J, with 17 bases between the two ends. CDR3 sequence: CASSGGLGLSYGYTF. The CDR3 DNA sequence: TGTGCCAGTAGTGGGGGTCTGGGGCTCTCCTATGGCTACACCTTC.

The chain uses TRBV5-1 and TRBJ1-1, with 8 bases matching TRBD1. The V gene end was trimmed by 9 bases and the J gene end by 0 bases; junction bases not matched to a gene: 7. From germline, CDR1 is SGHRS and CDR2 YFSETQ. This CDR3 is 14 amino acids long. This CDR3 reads CATSQGGMNTEAFF. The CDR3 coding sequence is TGCGCCACCTCACAGGGGGGCATGAACACTGAAGCTTTCTTT.